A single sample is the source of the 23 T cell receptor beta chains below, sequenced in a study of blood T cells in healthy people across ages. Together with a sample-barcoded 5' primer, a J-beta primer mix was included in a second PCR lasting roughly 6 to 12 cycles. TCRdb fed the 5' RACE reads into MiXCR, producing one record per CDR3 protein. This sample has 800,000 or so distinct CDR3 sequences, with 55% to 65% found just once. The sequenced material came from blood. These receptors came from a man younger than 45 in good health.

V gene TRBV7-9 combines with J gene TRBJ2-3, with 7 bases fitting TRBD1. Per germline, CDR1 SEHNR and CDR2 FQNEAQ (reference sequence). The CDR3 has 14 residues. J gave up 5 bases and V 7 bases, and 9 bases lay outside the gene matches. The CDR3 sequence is CASTVTGAEDTQYF. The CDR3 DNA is TGTGCCAGCACCGTCACAGGGGCAGAAGATACGCAGTATTTT.

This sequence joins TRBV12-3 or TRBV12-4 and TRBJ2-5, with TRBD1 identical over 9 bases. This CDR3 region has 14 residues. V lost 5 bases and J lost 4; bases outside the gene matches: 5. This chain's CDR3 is CASSRDRVLETQYF. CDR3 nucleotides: TGTGCCAGCAGTCGGGACAGGGTTTTAGAGACCCAGTACTTC.

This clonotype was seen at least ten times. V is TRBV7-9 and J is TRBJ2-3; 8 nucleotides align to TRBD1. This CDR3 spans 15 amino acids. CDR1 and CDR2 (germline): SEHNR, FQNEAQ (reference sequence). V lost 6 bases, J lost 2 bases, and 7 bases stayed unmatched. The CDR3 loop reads CASRRGQGNTDTQYF. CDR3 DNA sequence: TGTGCCAGCAGACGCGGACAGGGAAACACAGATACGCAGTATTTT. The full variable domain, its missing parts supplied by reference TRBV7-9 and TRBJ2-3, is DTGVSQNPRHKITKRGQNVTFRCDPISEHNRLYWYRQTLGQGPEFLTYFQNEAQLEKSRLLSDRFSAERPKGSFSTLEIQRTEQGDSAMYLCASRRGQGNTDTQYFGPGTRLTVL.

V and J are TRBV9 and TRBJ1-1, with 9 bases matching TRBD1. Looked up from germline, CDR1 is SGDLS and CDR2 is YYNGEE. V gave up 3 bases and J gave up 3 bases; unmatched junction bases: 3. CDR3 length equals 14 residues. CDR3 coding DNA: TGTGCCAGCAGCGAGACAGGGGGGGACACTGAAGCTTTCTTT. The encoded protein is CASSETGGDTEAFF.

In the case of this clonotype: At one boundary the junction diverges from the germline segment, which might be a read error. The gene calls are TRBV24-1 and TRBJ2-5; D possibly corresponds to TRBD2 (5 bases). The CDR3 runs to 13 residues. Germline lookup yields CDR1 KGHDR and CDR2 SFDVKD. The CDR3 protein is CAASDSPGETQYF. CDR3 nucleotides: TGTGCCGCCAGTGATTCCCCGGGGGAGACCCAGTACTTC.

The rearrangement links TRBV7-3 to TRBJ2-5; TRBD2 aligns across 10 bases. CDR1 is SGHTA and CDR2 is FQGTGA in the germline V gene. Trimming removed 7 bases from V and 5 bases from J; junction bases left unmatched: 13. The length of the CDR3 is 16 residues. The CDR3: CASTDSPGLAKETQYF. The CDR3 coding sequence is TGTGCCAGCACCGACTCGCCGGGACTAGCGAAGGAGACCCAGTACTTC.

The CDR3 DNA is TGCAGCGTCGGGGACAGTAGCTCCTACAATGAGCAGTTCTTC. It specifies CSVGDSSSYNEQFF. The chain recombines TRBV29-1 with TRBJ2-1, with 7 bases matching TRBD1. J gave up 0 bases and V 6 bases, and 5 bases lay outside the gene matches. Germline V lookup: CDR1 SQVTM, CDR2 ANQGSEA. CDR3 length equals 14 residues.

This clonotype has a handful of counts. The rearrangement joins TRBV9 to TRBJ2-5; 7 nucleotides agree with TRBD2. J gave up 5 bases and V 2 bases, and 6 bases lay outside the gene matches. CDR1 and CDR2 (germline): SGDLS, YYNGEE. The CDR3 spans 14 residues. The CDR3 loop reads CASSVKYGRETQYF. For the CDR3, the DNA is TGTGCCAGCAGCGTGAAATACGGGAGGGAGACCCAGTACTTC. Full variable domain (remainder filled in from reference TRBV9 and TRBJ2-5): DSGVTQTPKHLITATGQRVTLRCSPRSGDLSVYWYQQSLDQGLQFLIQYYNGEERAKGNILERFSAQQFPDLHSELNLSSLELGDSALYFCASSVKYGRETQYFGPGTRLLVL.

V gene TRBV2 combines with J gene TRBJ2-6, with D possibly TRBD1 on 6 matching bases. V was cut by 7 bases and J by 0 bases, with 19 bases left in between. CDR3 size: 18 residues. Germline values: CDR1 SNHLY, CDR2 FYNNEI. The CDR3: CASTPLQGLSSGANVLTF. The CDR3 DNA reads TGTGCCAGCACTCCCCTACAGGGCCTATCCTCTGGGGCCAACGTCCTGACTTTC.

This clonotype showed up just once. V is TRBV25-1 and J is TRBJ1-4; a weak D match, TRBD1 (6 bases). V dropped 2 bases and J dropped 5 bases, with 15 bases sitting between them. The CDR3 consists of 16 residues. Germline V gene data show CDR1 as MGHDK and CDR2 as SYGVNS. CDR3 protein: CASSEQGQGLNEKLFF. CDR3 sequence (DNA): TGTGCCAGCAGTGAACAGGGTCAGGGGTTGAATGAAAAACTGTTTTTT.

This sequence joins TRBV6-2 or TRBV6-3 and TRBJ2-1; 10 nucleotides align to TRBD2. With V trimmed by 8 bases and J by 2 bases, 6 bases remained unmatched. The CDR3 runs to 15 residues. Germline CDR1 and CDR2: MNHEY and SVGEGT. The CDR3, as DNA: TGTGCCAGCGGTCCCGGGACTAGCGCCTACAATGAGCAGTTCTTC. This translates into CASGPGTSAYNEQFF.

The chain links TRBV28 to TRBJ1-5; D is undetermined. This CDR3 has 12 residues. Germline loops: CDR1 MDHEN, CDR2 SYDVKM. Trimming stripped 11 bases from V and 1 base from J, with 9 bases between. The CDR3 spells CAGSGSNQPQHF. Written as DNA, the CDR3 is TGTGCCGGGTCTGGCAGCAATCAGCCCCAGCATTTT.

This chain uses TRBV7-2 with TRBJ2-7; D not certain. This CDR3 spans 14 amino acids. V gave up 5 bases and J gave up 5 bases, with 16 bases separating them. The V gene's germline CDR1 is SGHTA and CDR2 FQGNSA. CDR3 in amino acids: CASSLPLRLDEQYF. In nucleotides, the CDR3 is TGTGCCAGCAGCCTACCACTCCGTTTGGACGAGCAGTACTTC.

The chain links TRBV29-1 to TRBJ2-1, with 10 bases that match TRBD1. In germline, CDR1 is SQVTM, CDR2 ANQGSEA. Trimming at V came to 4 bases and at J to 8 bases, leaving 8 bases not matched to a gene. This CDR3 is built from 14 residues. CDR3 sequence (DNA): TGCAGCGTTGGTATTAGGGACAGGGGCCATGAGCAGTTCTTC. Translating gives CSVGIRDRGHEQFF.

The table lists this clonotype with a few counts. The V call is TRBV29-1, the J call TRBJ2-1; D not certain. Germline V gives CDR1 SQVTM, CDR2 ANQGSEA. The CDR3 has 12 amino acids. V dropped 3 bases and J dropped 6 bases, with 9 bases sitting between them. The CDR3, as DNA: TGCAGCGTTGATGGGGTCGGCAATGAGCAGTTCTTC. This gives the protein CSVDGVGNEQFF.

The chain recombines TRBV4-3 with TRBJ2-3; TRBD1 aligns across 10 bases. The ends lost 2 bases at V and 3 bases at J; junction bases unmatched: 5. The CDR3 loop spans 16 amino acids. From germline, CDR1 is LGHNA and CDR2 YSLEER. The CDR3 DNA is TGCGCCAGCAGCCAAAACCGGGACAGGGGAACAGATACGCAGTATTTT. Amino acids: CASSQNRDRGTDTQYF.

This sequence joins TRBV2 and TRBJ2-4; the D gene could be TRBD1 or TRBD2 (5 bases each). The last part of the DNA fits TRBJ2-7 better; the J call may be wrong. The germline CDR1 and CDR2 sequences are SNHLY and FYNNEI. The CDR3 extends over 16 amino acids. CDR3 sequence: CASSESRDLLTHEQYF. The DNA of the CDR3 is TGTGCCAGCAGTGAATCCCGGGACCTCCTAACCCACGAGCAGTACTTC.

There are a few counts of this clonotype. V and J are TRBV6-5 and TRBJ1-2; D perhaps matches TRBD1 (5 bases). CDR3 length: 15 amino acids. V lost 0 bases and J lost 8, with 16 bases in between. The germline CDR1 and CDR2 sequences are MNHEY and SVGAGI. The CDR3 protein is CASSYSNRDPGGYTF. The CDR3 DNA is TGTGCCAGCAGTTACTCGAACCGGGACCCGGGAGGCTACACCTTC.

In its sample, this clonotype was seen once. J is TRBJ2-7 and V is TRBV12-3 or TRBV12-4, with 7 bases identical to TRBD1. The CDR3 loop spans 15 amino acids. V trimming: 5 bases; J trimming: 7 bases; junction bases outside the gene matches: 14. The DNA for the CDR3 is TGTGCCAGCAGTCACACCGGGACGGCCAGGGGGGAGCAGTACTTC. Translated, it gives CASSHTGTARGEQYF.

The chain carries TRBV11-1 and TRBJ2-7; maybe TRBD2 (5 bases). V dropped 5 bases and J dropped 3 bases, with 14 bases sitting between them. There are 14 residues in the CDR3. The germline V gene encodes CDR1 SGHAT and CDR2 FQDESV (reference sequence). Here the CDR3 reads CASSIGTRDYEQYF. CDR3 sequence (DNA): TGTGCCAGCAGCATAGGAACTCGGGACTACGAGCAGTACTTC.

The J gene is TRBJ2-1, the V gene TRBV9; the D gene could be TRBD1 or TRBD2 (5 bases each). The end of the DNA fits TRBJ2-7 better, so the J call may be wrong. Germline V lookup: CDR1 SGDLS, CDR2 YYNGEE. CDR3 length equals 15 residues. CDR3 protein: CASSPRDDSYNEQYF. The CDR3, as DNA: TGTGCCAGCAGCCCCCGGGACGACTCCTACAATGAGCAGTACTTC.

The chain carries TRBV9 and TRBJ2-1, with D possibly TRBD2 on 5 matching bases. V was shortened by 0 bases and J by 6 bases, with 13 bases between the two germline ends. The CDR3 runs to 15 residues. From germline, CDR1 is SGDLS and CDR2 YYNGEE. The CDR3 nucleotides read TGTGCCAGCAGCGTAGATGGGCTAGCTCGCAATGAGCAGTTCTTC. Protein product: CASSVDGLARNEQFF.

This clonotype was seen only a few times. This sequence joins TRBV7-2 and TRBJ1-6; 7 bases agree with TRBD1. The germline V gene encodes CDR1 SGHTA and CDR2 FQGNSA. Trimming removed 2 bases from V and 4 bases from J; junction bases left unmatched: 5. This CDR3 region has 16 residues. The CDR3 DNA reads TGTGCCAGCAGCTTAAGAGGGGGCGCGTATAATTCACCCCTCCACTTT. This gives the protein CASSLRGGAYNSPLHF.